This record concerns one TCR beta chain sequence. Its antigen remains unknown. The data were taken from a study of cytomegalovirus exposure and HLA in healthy donors. PCR primers comprised 60 Vbeta and 13 Jbeta primers. The repertoire was sequenced with immunoSEQ multiplex PCR; TCRdb's copy has only in-frame clones and lacks some. The sample consists of under 150,000 clones, about four fifths of them appearing once. Trimming shortened V by 1 base and J by 4 bases, and 17 bases separated the two germline ends. Germline V gives CDR1 MNHEY, CDR2 SMNVEV (reference sequence). The CDR3 runs 17 residues. Healthy bone marrow donors made up the donor group. Points from the study as a whole: Accurate predictions that matched the HLA-A and HLA-B alleles of most subjects were reportedly made from TCR beta sequences. Using a false discovery rate of 0.05, a later analysis showed that approximately 17,000 TCR beta sequences were associated with HLA alleles.

The chain links TRBV27 to TRBJ1-3; D gene ambiguous. The sequence was collected from a male donor in good health and CMV-seronegative. Sequenced: PBMCs. CDR3 sequence reads: CASSLLAGGRGGNTIYF. The DNA for the CDR3 is TGTGCCAGCAGTTTATTGGCAGGCGGTCGAGGGGGAAACACCATATATTTT.